The 27 T cell receptor beta chains reported below all come from one sample, sequenced in a study of cytomegalovirus exposure and HLA in healthy donors. This table comes from immunoSEQ multiplex PCR, and its TCRdb copy is limited to in-frame clones, with some not included. The sample holds some 320,000 clones, around 90% seen once. Sequenced: PBMCs. The source of these receptors is a woman in her 30s in good health and CMV-seropositive.

The chain uses TRBV7-2 and TRBJ2-3; 7 positions agree with TRBD2. The junction had 3 bases not matched to a gene; V was cut back by 1 base and J by 2 bases. Germline assignment: CDR1 SGHTA and CDR2 FQGNSA. The CDR3 contains 15 residues. CDR3 nucleotides: TGTGCCAGCAGCTTAGGCGCGGGGGTCACAGATACGCAGTATTTT. It specifies CASSLGAGVTDTQYF.

This chain links TRBV29-1 with TRBJ1-3, with D uncertain. The CDR3 totals 12 residues. The germline V gene has CDR1 SQVTM and CDR2 ANQGSEA. V shed 4 bases and J shed 4 bases, with 8 bases lying between them. CDR3 in amino acids: CSVAELGNTIYF. In DNA, the CDR3 is TGCAGCGTTGCAGAACTAGGAAACACCATATATTTT.

The rearrangement joins TRBV4-2 to TRBJ2-2, with 7 nucleotides matching TRBD1. The germline CDR1 and CDR2 sequences are LGHNA and YNFKEQ. The CDR3 extends over 16 amino acids. After removal of 0 bases from V and 7 bases from J, the junction contained 8 bases not matched to a gene. DNA of the CDR3: TGTGCCAGCAGCCAAGAAGGACAGAGGGGGCACGGGGAGCTGTTTTTT. Translated: CASSQEGQRGHGELFF.

This sequence joins TRBV5-1 and TRBJ2-5; 7 positions match TRBD1. Trimming took 0 bases from V and 7 from J; bases not matched to a gene: 15. Germline values: CDR1 SGHRS, CDR2 YFSETQ. The CDR3 sequence is 17 residues long. The CDR3 spells CASSLAATGWVERTQYF. In DNA form, the CDR3 reads TGCGCCAGCAGCTTGGCCGCGACAGGGTGGGTCGAGCGGACCCAGTACTTC.

J is TRBJ2-7 and V is TRBV4-1; 9 bases match TRBD1. Germline values: CDR1 MGHRA, CDR2 YSYEKL. CDR3 length: 15 residues. Trimming removed 1 base from V and 6 bases from J; junction bases left unmatched: 7. Written as DNA, the CDR3 is TGCGCCAGCAGCCAAGGTCCCGGGACAGGGTTCGAGCAGTACTTC. This sequence encodes CASSQGPGTGFEQYF.

The genes are TRBV7-3 and TRBJ2-1; D is tentatively TRBD1 or TRBD2 (5 bases each). Trimming took off 2 bases at V and 7 bases at J, with 24 bases between the two ends. In germline, CDR1 is SGHTA, CDR2 FQGTGA. This CDR3 is 18 amino acids long. CDR3 coding DNA: TGTGCCAGCAGCTTATTCGTGGGAGTAGGGGAATTTATGAATGAGCAGTTCTTC. It encodes CASSLFVGVGEFMNEQFF.

This chain links TRBV29-1 with TRBJ1-1; D gene uncertain. V shed 5 bases and J shed 0 bases, with 1 base lying between them. In germline, CDR1 is SQVTM, CDR2 ANQGSEA. The CDR3 covers 10 residues. CDR3 nucleotides: TGCAGCGTTTTGAACACTGAAGCTTTCTTT. Its protein is CSVLNTEAFF. Together with reference TRBV29-1 and TRBJ1-1, the CDR3 gives the full variable domain: SAVISQKPSRDICQRGTSLTIQCQVDSQVTMMFWYRQQPGQSLTLIATANQGSEATYESGFVIDKFPISRPNLTFSTLTVSNMSPEDSSIYLCSVLNTEAFFGQGTRLTVV.

This clone was counted a single time. This chain uses TRBV4-2 with TRBJ2-7; 7 nucleotides line up with TRBD1. V was clipped by 4 bases and J by 0 bases; unmatched bases: 9. Germline-derived CDR1 and CDR2 are LGHNA and YNFKEQ. The CDR3 is 16 residues long. CDR3 nucleotide sequence: TGTGCCAGCAGCCCGAGGACAGGCCCCCTCTCCTACGAGCAGTACTTC. This translates into CASSPRTGPLSYEQYF.

The CDR3 is CASLGQGNTGELFF. The CDR3 coding sequence is TGTGCCAGCCTTGGACAGGGGAACACCGGGGAGCTGTTTTTT. The chain recombines TRBV6-5 with TRBJ2-2; 8 positions match TRBD1. The germline CDR1 and CDR2 sequences are MNHEY and SVGAGI. J was trimmed by 1 base and V by 8 bases; bases with no gene match: 3. This CDR3 has 14 amino acids.

This clone was recorded a few times. The chain carries TRBV6-1 and TRBJ2-7; TRBD1 or TRBD2 may be the D gene (5 bases each). The CDR3 contains 15 residues. Germline CDR1 is MNHNS and CDR2 is SASEGT. Trimming took off 4 bases at V and 1 base at J, with 14 bases between the two ends. This CDR3 reads CASSVTGTGSYEQYF. CDR3 DNA sequence: TGTGCCAGCAGTGTGACCGGGACCGGGTCCTACGAGCAGTACTTC.

The rearrangement uses TRBV2 and TRBJ2-5, with a possible D match to TRBD2 (6 bases). The V end lost 3 bases, the J end lost 5 bases, and 10 bases lay between the germline ends. The CDR3 runs to 13 residues. Germline V gene lookup returns CDR1 SNHLY and CDR2 FYNNEI. In DNA form, the CDR3 reads TGTGCCAGCAGTGAGGGGACTCTGGAGACCCAGTACTTC. Encoded protein: CASSEGTLETQYF. The entire variable domain, with the rest obtained from reference TRBV2 and TRBJ2-5, is as follows: EPEVTQTPSHQVTQMGQEVILRCVPISNHLYFYWYRQILGQKVEFLVSFYNNEISEKSEIFDDQFSVERPDGSNFTLKIRSTKLEDSAMYFCASSEGTLETQYFGPGTRLLVL.

The rearrangement links TRBV25-1 to TRBJ2-3; a weak D match, TRBD1 (5 bases). This CDR3 region has 15 residues. From germline, CDR1 is MGHDK and CDR2 SYGVNS. The V end lost 1 base, the J end lost 2 bases, and 10 bases lay between the germline ends. The CDR3 DNA follows: TGTGCCAGCAGTGAATCGCTAGGGGTCACAGATACGCAGTATTTT. It codes for CASSESLGVTDTQYF.

The rearrangement links TRBV7-6 to TRBJ2-1; D may be TRBD1 or TRBD2 (5 bases each). The CDR3 sequence is 15 residues long. Germline CDR1 reads SGHVS; CDR2 reads FNYEAQ. V lost 5 bases and J lost 4, with 15 bases in between. The CDR3 DNA sequence: TGTGCCAGCAGCCCCACTAGTGGGGCTTACAATGAGCAGTTCTTC. It codes for CASSPTSGAYNEQFF.

The chain recombines TRBV7-3 with TRBJ2-1; 14 bases are a match to TRBD2. Germline CDR1 is SGHTA and CDR2 is FQGTGA. The V gene end was trimmed by 5 bases and the J gene end by 0 bases; junction bases not matched to a gene: 6. The CDR3 is 18 amino acids. This CDR3 reads CASSPGTSGGNSYNEQFF. CDR3 coding DNA: TGTGCCAGCAGCCCGGGGACTAGCGGGGGCAACTCCTACAATGAGCAGTTCTTC.

This sequence joins TRBV5-1 and TRBJ2-3; 9 bases map to TRBD1. The CDR3 covers 15 residues. CDR1 and CDR2 (germline): SGHRS, YFSETQ. The V segment lost 4 bases and the J segment 2 bases; nucleotides outside the gene matches: 5. This chain's CDR3 is CASSIGTGNTDTQYF. For the CDR3, the DNA is TGCGCCAGCAGCATCGGGACAGGGAACACAGATACGCAGTATTTT.

This chain joins TRBV4-1 and TRBJ1-3, with D possibly matching TRBD1 (6 bases). Trimming shortened V by 1 base and J by 3 bases, and 13 bases separated the two germline ends. This CDR3 is built from 16 residues. The V gene's germline CDR1 is MGHRA and CDR2 YSYEKL. As DNA, the CDR3 is TGCGCCAGCAGCCAAGTGCCGGGGGCAGTTGGAAACACCATATATTTT. It is translated as CASSQVPGAVGNTIYF.

Only one count was recorded for this clone. The chain recombines TRBV6-5 with TRBJ1-1; D remains unclear. V lost 5 bases and J lost 4, with 5 bases in between. This CDR3 is 11 amino acids long. Germline V CDR1 and CDR2: MNHEY, SVGAGI. The CDR3 is CASSDLTEAFF. The CDR3 DNA sequence: TGTGCCAGCAGTGACCTCACTGAAGCTTTCTTT.

The gene calls are TRBV6-6 and TRBJ1-1, with 7 bases that match TRBD1. This CDR3 spans 13 amino acids. Germline V gives CDR1 MNHNY, CDR2 SVGAGI (reference sequence). V lost 8 bases, J lost 4 bases, and 7 bases stayed unmatched. The CDR3 here is CASCKTGFTEAFF. For the CDR3, the DNA is TGTGCCAGCTGCAAGACAGGGTTCACTGAAGCTTTCTTT.

The rearrangement uses TRBV6-5 and TRBJ1-1; D is undetermined. Looked up from germline, CDR1 is MNHEY and CDR2 is SVGAGI. Trimming took 0 bases from V and 1 from J, leaving 12 bases between them. The CDR3 runs to 16 residues. The CDR3 nucleotides read TGTGCCAGCAGTTACTCGAGTCAGATCAAGAACACTGAAGCTTTCTTT. Protein product: CASSYSSQIKNTEAFF.

Turning to this clone: Sequence at one end of the junction differs from germline and may be a read error. The chain recombines TRBV7-8 with TRBJ1-4; D perhaps matches TRBD1 (6 bases). Germline loops: CDR1 SGHVS, CDR2 FQNEAQ. CDR3 size: 11 residues. The CDR3 sequence is CASSSGQTSVF. The CDR3 region has the DNA TGTGCCAGCAGTTCAGGACAGACCTCGGTTTTT.

The V call is TRBV11-2, the J call TRBJ1-2; maybe TRBD1 (5 bases). The CDR3 is 17 amino acids. Germline-derived CDR1 and CDR2 are SGHAT and FQNNGV. V was pared by 3 bases and J by 0 bases, with 17 bases between. The CDR3 DNA sequence: TGTGCCAGCAGCTTGTCTGTCAGGGAAAGTACTAACTATGGCTACACCTTC. This gives the protein CASSLSVRESTNYGYTF.

J is TRBJ2-7 and V is TRBV6-5; no firm D call. V lost 2 bases and J lost 3, with 8 bases in between. The V gene's germline CDR1 is MNHEY and CDR2 SVGAGI. The CDR3 is made up of 13 amino acids. The CDR3: CASSYPHSYEQYF. The DNA for the CDR3 is TGTGCCAGCAGTTACCCCCACAGCTACGAGCAGTACTTC.

The DNA of the CDR3 is TGTGCCACCAGCATCCGACAGGTTGGTGAGCAGTTCTTC. Amino acids: CATSIRQVGEQFF. The chain has TRBV15 and TRBJ2-1, with a possible D match to TRBD1 (6 bases). The length of the CDR3 is 13 residues. Between the trimmed V and J ends, which lost 4 bases and 9 bases, there was a span of 13 bases. Germline assignment: CDR1 LNHNV and CDR2 YYDKDF (reference sequence).

This clone was observed a single time. This rearrangement joins TRBV5-1 to TRBJ1-1; no reliable D call. CDR3 size: 14 residues. The V end lost 6 bases, the J end lost 0 bases, and 12 bases lay between the germline ends. Germline V CDR1 and CDR2: SGHRS, YFSETQ. The CDR3 DNA is TGCGCCAGCACGCTAAGTCGAATGAACACTGAAGCTTTCTTT. Protein product: CASTLSRMNTEAFF.

The chain employs TRBV27 and TRBJ2-6; D is unclear. CDR1 is MNHEY, CDR2 SMNVEV, per germline (reference sequence). V lost 1 base, J lost 4 bases, and 5 bases lay in between. The CDR3 consists of 14 residues. The CDR3 region is CASSLFMGANVLTF. CDR3 coding DNA: TGTGCCAGCAGTTTATTTATGGGGGCCAACGTCCTGACTTTC.

The chain joins TRBV7-8 to TRBJ2-1, with TRBD2 matching 14 bases. This CDR3 comprises 17 residues. The ends lost 5 bases at V and 5 bases at J; junction bases unmatched: 8. Germline V gives CDR1 SGHVS, CDR2 FQNEAQ. CDR3 DNA: TGTGCCAGCAGCCCTAGACTAGCGGGAGGGCCAAACAATGAGCAGTTCTTC. Protein sequence: CASSPRLAGGPNNEQFF. Full variable domain (missing parts from reference TRBV7-8 and TRBJ2-1): GAGVSQSPRYKVAKRGQDVALRCDPISGHVSLFWYQQALGQGPEFLTYFQNEAQLDKSGLPSDRFFAERPEGSVSTLKIQRTQQEDSAVYLCASSPRLAGGPNNEQFFGPGTRLTVL.

The V and J genes are TRBV19 and TRBJ2-7; 8 bases are shared with TRBD1. The CDR3 has 13 residues. Germline loops: CDR1 LNHDA, CDR2 SQIVND (reference sequence). V dropped 7 bases and J dropped 5; count of bases not matched to a gene: 7. The CDR3 sequence: CASKAGGRDEQYF. CDR3 sequence (DNA): TGTGCCAGTAAAGCAGGGGGCAGGGACGAGCAGTACTTC.